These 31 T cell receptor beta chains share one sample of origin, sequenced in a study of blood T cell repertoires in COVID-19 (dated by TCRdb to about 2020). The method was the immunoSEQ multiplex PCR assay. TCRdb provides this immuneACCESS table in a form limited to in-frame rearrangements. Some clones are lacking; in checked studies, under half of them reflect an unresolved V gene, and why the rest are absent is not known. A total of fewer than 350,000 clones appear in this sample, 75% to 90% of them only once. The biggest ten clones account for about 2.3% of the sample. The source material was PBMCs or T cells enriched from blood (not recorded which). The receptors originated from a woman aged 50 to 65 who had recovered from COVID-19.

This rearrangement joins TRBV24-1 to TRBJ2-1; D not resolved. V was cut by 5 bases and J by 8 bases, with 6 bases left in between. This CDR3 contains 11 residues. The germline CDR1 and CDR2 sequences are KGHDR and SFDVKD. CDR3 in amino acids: CATSAGHEQFF. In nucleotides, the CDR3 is TGTGCCACCAGTGCGGGTCATGAGCAGTTCTTC.

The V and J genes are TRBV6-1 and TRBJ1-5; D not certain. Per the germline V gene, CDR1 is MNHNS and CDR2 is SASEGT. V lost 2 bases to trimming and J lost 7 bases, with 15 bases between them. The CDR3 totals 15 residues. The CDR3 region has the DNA TGTGCCAGCAGTGAATTGGTCAGCCAGGCCCAGCCCCAGCATTTT. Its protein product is CASSELVSQAQPQHF.

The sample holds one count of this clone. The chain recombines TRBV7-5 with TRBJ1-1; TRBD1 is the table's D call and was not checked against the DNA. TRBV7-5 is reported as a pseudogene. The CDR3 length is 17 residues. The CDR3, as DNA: TGTGCCAGAAGCCTAGTGGACAGGCCTGACTTGAACACTGAAGCTTTCTTT. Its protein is CARSLVDRPDLNTEAFF.

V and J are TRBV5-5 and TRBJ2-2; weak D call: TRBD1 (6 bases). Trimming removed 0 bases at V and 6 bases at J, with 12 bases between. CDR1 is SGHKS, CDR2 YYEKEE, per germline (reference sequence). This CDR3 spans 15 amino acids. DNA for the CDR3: TGTGCCAGCAGCTTGGCACTAGGGGGTGCCGGGGAGCTGTTTTTT. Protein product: CASSLALGGAGELFF.

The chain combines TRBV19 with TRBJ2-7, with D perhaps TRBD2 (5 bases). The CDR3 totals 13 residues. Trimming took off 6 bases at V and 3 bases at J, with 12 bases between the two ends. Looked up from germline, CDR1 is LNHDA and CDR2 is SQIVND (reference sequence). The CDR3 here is CASSPGEGYEQYF. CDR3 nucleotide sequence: TGTGCCAGTAGCCCAGGTGAGGGCTACGAGCAGTACTTC.

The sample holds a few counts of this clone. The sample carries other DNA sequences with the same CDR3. The CDR3 DNA reads as TGTGCCAGCTCCCCCGACAGGGGCAATGAAAAACTGTTTTTT. Translation gives CASSPDRGNEKLFF. The chain recombines TRBV18 with TRBJ1-4, with 8 positions matching TRBD1. This CDR3 has 14 residues. The germline CDR1 and CDR2 sequences are KGHSH and LQKENI. The J segment lost 5 bases and the V segment lost 6 bases, leaving 5 bases of the junction unmatched.

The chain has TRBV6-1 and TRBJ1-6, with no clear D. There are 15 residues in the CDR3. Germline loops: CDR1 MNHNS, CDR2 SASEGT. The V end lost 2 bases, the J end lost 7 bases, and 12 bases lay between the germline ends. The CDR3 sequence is CASSEWQALNSPLHF. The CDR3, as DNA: TGTGCCAGCAGTGAATGGCAGGCCCTGAATTCACCCCTCCACTTT.

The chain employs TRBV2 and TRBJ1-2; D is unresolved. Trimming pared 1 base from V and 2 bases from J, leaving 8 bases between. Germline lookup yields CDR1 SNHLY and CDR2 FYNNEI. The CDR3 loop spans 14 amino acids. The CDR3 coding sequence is TGTGCCAGCAGTGAAGGCCCAGAAAACTATGGCTACACCTTC. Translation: CASSEGPENYGYTF.

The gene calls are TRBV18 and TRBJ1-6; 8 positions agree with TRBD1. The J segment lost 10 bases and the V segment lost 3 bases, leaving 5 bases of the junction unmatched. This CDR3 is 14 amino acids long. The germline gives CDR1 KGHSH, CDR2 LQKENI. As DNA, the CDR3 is TGTGCCAGCTCACCCTACAGGGGGGGCTCACCCCTCCACTTT. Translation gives CASSPYRGGSPLHF. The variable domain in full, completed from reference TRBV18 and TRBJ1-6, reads NAGVMQNPRHLVRRRGQEARLRCSPMKGHSHVYWYRQLPEEGLKFMVYLQKENIIDESGMPKERFSAEFPKEGPSILRIQQVVRGDSAAYFCASSPYRGGSPLHFGNGTRLTVT.

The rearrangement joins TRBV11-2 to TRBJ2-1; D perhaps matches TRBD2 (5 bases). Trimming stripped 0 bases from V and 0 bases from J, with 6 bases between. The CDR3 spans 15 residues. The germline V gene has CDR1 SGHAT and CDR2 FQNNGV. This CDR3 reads CASSLETSSYNEQFF. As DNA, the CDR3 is TGTGCCAGCAGCTTAGAAACTAGCTCCTACAATGAGCAGTTCTTC.

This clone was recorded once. CDR3 sequence reads: CASSPIAGDGVTYEQYF. CDR3 DNA: TGTGCCAGCTCACCGATAGCGGGAGATGGGGTGACCTACGAGCAGTACTTC. V gene TRBV18 combines with J gene TRBJ2-7, with TRBD2 identical over 9 bases. Germline lookup yields CDR1 KGHSH and CDR2 LQKENI. Trimming cost V 3 bases and J 2 bases; bases outside gene matches: 11. The CDR3 is 17 amino acids.

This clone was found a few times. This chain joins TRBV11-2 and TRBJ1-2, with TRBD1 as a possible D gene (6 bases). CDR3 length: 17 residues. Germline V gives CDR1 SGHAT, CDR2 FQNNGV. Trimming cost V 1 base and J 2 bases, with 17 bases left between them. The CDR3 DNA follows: TGTGCCAGCAGCTTAGTTCCCCCGACAGGATCGAACTATGGCTACACCTTC. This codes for CASSLVPPTGSNYGYTF.

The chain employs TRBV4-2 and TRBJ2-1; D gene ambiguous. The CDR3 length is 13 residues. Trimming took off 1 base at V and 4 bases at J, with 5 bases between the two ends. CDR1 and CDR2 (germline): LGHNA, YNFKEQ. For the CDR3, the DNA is TGTGCCAGCAGCCAAGCCATTTACAATGAGCAGTTCTTC. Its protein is CASSQAIYNEQFF.

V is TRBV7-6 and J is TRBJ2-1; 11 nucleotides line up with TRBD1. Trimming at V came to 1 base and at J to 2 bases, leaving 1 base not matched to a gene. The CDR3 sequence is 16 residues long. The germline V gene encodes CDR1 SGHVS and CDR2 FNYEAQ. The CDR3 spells CASSLEDRGPYNEQFF. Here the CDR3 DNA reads TGTGCCAGCAGCTTAGAGGACAGGGGGCCCTACAATGAGCAGTTCTTC.

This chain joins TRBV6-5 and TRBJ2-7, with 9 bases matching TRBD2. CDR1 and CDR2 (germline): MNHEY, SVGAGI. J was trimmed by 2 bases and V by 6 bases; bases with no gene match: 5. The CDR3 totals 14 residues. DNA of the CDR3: TGTGCCAGCAGACGGACTAGCGTTGCCTACGAGCAGTACTTC. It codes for CASRRTSVAYEQYF.

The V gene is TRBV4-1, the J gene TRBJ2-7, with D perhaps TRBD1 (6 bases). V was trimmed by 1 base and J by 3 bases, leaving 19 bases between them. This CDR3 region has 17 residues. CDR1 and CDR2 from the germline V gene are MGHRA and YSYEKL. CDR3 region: CASSQGSTGWGFYEQYF. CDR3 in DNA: TGCGCCAGCAGCCAAGGATCAACAGGGTGGGGGTTCTACGAGCAGTACTTC.

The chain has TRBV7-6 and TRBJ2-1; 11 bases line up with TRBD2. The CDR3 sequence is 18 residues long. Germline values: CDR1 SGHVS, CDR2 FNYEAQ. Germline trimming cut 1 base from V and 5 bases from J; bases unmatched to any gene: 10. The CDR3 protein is CASSLGGGLAVRDNEQFF. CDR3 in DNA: TGTGCCAGCAGCTTAGGAGGGGGACTAGCGGTTAGGGACAATGAGCAGTTCTTC.

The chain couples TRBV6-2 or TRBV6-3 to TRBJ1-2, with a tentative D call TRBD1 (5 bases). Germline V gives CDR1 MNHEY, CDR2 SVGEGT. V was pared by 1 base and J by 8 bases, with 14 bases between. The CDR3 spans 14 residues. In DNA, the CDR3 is TGTGCCAGCAGTTACTATCCACGGGACTCCGGCTACACCTTC. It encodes CASSYYPRDSGYTF.

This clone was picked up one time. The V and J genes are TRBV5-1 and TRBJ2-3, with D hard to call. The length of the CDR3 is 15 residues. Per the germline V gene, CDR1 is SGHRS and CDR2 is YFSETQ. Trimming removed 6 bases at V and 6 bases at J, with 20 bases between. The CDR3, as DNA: TGCGCCAGCACTGTTGGGCCGACCCTTCGGGATACGCAGTATTTT. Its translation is CASTVGPTLRDTQYF.

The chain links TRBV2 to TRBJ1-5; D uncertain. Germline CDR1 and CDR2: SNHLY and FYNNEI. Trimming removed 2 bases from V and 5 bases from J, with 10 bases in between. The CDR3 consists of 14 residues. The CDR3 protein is CASSEMTRYQPQHF. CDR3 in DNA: TGTGCCAGCAGTGAAATGACGAGGTATCAGCCCCAGCATTTT.

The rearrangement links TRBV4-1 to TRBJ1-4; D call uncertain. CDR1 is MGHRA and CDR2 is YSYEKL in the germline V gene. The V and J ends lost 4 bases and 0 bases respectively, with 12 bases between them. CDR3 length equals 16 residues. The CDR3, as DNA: TGCGCCAGCAGCCGGTTGAAAGCTGCAACTAATGAAAAACTGTTTTTT. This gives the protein CASSRLKAATNEKLFF.

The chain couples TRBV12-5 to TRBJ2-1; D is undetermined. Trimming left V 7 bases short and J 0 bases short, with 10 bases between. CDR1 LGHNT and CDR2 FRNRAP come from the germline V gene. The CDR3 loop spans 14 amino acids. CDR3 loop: CASEQRSSYNEQFF. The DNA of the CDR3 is TGTGCTAGTGAGCAGCGAAGCTCCTACAATGAGCAGTTCTTC.

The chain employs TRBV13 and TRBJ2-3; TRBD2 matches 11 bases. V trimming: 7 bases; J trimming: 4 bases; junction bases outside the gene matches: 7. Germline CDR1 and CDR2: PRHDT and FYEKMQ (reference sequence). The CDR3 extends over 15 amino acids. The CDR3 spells CASTLRTSGSDTQYF. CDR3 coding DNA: TGTGCCAGCACGTTACGGACTAGCGGGTCAGATACGCAGTATTTT.

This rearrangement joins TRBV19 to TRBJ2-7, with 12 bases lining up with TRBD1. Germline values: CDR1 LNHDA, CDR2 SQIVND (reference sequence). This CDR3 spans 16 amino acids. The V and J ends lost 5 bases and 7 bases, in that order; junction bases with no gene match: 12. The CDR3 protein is CASSRSPGQGAREQYF. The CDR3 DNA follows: TGTGCCAGTAGTCGAAGTCCGGGACAGGGGGCCCGGGAGCAGTACTTC. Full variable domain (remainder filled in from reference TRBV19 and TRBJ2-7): DGGITQSPKYLFRKEGQNVTLSCEQNLNHDAMYWYRQDPGQGLRLIYYSQIVNDFQKGDIAEGYSVSREKKESFPLTVTSAQKNPTAFYLCASSRSPGQGAREQYFGPGTRLTVT.

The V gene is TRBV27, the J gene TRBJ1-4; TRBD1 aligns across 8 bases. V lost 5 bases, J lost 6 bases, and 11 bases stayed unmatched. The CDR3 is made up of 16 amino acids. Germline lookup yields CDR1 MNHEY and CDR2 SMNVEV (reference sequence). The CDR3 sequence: CASSAGGQGGYEKLFF. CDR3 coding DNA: TGTGCCAGCAGTGCAGGAGGACAGGGTGGGTATGAAAAACTGTTTTTT.

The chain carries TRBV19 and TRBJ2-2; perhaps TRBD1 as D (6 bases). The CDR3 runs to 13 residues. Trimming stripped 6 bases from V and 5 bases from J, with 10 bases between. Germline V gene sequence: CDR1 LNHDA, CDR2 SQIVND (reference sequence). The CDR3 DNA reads TGTGCCAGTAGCGAACAGGGAACCGGGGAGCTGTTTTTT. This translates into CASSEQGTGELFF.

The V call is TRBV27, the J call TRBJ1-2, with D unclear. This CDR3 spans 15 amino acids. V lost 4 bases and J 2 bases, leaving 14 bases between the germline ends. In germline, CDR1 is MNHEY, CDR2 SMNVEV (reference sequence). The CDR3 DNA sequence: TGTGCCAGCAGTTCCCCAGACCGACTGAACTATGGCTACACCTTC. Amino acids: CASSSPDRLNYGYTF.

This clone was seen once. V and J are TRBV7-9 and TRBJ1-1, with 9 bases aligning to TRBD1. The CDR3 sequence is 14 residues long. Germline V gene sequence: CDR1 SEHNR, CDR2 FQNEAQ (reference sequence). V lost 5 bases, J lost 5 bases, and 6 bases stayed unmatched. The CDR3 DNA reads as TGTGCCAGCAGCCTGACGACAGGGGGGACTGAAGCTTTCTTT. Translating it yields CASSLTTGGTEAFF.

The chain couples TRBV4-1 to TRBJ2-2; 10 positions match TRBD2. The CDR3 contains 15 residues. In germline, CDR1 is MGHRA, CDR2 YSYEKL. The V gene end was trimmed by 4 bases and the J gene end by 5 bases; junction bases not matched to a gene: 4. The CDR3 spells CASSPATSGTGELFF. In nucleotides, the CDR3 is TGCGCCAGCAGCCCAGCGACTAGCGGGACCGGGGAGCTGTTTTTT.

The CDR3 bases are TGTGCCAGCAGACAGGACGGAACCTACGAGCAGTACTTC. Translating it yields CASRQDGTYEQYF. The rearrangement links TRBV6-5 to TRBJ2-7; a possible D gene is TRBD1 (5 bases). Germline V gene sequence: CDR1 MNHEY, CDR2 SVGAGI. The germline V and J ends were trimmed by 6 bases and 2 bases, with 11 bases remaining between them. This CDR3 region has 13 residues.

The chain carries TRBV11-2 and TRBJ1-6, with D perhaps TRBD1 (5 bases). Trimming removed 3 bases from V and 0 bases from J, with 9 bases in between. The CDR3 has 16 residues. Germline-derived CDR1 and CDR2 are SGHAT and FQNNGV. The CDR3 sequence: CASSLTASSYNSPLHF. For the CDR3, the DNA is TGTGCCAGCAGCTTGACAGCCAGCTCCTATAATTCACCCCTCCACTTT.